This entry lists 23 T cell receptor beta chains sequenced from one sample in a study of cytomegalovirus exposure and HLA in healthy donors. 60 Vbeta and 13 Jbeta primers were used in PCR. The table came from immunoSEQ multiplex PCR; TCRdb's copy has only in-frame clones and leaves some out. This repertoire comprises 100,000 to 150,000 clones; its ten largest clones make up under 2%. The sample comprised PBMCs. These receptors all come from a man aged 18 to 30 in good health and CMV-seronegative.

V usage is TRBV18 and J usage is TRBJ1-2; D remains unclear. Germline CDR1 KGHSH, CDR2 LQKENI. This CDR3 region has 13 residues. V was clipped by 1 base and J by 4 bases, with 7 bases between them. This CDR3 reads CASSPQGGYGYTF. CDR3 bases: TGTGCCAGCTCACCACAGGGAGGCTATGGCTACACCTTC.

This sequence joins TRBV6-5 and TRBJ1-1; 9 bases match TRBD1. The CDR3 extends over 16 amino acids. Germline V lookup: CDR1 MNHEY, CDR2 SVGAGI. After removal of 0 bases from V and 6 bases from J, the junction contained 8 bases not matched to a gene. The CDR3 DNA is TGTGCCAGCAGTTACTCGGGACAGGGTGCGACCGCTGAAGCTTTCTTT. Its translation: CASSYSGQGATAEAFF.

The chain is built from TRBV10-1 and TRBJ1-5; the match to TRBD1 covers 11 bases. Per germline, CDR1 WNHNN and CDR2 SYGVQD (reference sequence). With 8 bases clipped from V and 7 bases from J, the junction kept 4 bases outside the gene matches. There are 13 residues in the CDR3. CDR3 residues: CASRTGGDQPQHF. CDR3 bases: TGCGCCAGCCGGACAGGGGGCGACCAGCCCCAGCATTTT.

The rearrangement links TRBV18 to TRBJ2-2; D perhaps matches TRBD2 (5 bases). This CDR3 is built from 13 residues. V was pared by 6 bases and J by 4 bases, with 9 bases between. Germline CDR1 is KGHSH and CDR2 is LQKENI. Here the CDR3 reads CASSLGGTGELFF. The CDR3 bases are TGTGCCAGCTCCCTAGGAGGCACCGGGGAGCTGTTTTTT.

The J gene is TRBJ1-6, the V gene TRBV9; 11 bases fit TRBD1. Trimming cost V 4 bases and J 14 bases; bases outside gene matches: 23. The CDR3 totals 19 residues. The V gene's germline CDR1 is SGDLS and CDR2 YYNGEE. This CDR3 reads CASSTETDRGLLLMGSLHF. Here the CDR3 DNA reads TGTGCCAGCAGCACCGAGACGGACAGGGGGCTCTTGTTAATGGGGTCCCTCCACTTT.

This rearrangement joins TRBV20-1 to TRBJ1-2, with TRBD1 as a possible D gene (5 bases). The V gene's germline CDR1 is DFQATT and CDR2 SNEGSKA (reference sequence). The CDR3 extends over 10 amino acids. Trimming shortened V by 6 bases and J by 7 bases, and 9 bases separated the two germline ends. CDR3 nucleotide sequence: TGCAGTGCCACGACAGCTGGCTACACCTTC. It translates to CSATTAGYTF.

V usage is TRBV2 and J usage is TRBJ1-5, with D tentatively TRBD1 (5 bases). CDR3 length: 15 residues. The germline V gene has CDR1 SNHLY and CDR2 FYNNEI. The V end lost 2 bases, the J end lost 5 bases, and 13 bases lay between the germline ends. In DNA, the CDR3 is TGTGCCAGCAGTGAAAGGGGTTTCGTGTATCAGCCCCAGCATTTT. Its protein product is CASSERGFVYQPQHF.

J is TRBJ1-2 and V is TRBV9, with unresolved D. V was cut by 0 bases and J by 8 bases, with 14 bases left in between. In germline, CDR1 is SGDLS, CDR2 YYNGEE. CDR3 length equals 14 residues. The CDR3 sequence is CASSVGVMTPGYTF. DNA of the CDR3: TGTGCCAGCAGCGTAGGGGTGATGACACCGGGCTACACCTTC.

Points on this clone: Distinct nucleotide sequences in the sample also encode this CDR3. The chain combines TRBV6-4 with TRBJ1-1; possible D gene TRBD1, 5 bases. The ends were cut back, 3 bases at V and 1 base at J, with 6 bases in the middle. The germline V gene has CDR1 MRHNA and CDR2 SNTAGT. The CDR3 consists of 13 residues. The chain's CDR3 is CASSDQGNTEAFF. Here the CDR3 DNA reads TGTGCCAGCAGTGATCAGGGGAACACTGAAGCTTTCTTT.

CDR3 DNA: TGTGCCAGCAGCCGATCAGGGGGAACTGAAGCTTTCTTT. Its protein product is CASSRSGGTEAFF. The rearrangement uses TRBV14 and TRBJ1-1; the match to TRBD1 covers 7 bases. CDR3 size: 13 residues. CDR1 and CDR2 (germline): SGHDN, FVKESK. J gave up 5 bases and V 4 bases, and 4 bases lay outside the gene matches.

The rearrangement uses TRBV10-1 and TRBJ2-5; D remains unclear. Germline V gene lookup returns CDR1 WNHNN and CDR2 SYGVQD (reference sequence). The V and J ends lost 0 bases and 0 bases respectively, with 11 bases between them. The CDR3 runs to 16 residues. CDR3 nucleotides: TGCGCCAGCAGTGAGTCGGGCAGACCGTACCAAGAGACCCAGTACTTC. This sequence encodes CASSESGRPYQETQYF.

This chain's CDR3 is CASSLMGLAGEDTQYF. DNA of the CDR3: TGTGCCAGCAGCTTAATGGGACTAGCGGGGGAGGATACGCAGTATTTT. This chain uses TRBV7-9 with TRBJ2-3; 14 bases map to TRBD2. Germline lookup yields CDR1 SEHNR and CDR2 FQNEAQ (reference sequence). The CDR3 has 16 residues. V gave up 2 bases and J gave up 6 bases; unmatched junction bases: 4.

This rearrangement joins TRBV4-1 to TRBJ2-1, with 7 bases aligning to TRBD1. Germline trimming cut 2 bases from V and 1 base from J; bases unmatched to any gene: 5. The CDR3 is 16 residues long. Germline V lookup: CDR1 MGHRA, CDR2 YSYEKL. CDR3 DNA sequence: TGCGCCAGCAGCCAACCCCCGACAGGGTCCTACAATGAGCAGTTCTTC. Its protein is CASSQPPTGSYNEQFF.

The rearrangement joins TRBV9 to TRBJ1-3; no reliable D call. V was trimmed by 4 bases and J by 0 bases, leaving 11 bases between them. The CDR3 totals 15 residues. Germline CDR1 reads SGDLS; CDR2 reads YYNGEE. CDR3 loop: CASSPQVTSGNTIYF. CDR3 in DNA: TGTGCCAGCAGCCCCCAGGTTACCTCTGGAAACACCATATATTTT.

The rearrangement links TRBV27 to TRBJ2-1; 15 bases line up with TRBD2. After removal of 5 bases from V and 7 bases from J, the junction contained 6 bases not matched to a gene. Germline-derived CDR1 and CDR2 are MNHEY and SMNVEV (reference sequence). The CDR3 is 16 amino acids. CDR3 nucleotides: TGTGCCAGCAGTCGGACTAGCGGGAGGGGTTATAATGAGCAGTTCTTC. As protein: CASSRTSGRGYNEQFF.

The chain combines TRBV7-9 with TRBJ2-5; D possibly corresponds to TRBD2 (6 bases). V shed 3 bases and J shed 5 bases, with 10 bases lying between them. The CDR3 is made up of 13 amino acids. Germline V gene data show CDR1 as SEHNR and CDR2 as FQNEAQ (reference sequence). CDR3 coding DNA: TGTGCCAGCAGCTTTGTTGGGGGGGAGACCCAGTACTTC. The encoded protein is CASSFVGGETQYF.

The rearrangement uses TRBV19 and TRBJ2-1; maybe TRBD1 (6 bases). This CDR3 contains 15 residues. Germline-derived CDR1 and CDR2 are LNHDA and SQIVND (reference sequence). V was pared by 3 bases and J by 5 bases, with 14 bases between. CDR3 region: CASSIGQINHNEQFF. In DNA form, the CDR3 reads TGTGCCAGTAGTATTGGACAGATCAACCACAATGAGCAGTTCTTC.

The CDR3 DNA is TGTGCCAGCAGAGAACTAGCGGGAGGCTCCTACGAGCAGTACTTC. Translated, it gives CASRELAGGSYEQYF. J is TRBJ2-7 and V is TRBV6-1, with 12 bases that match TRBD2. CDR1 and CDR2 (germline): MNHNS, SASEGT. V was clipped by 6 bases and J by 0 bases; unmatched bases: 3. The CDR3 covers 15 residues.

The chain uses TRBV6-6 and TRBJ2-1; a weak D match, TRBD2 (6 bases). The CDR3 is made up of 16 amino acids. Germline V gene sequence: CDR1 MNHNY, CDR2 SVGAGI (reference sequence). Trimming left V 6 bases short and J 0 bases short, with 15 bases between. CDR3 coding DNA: TGTGCCAGCAGGAGTAGCGGACTAAGCTCCTACAATGAGCAGTTCTTC. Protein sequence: CASRSSGLSSYNEQFF.

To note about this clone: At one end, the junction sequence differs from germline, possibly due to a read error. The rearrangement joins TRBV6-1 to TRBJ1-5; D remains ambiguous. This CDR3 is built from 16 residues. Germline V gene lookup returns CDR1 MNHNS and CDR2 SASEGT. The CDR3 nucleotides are TGTGCCAGCACTGAAAAAACGGGAAATAGCAATCAGCCCCAGCATTTT. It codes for CASTEKTGNSNQPQHF.

This CDR3 is CASSRIRTENGYTF. DNA for the CDR3: TGTGCCAGCAGCCGGATTAGGACAGAAAATGGCTACACCTTC. This chain connects TRBV7-3 to TRBJ1-2, with D possibly matching TRBD1 (6 bases). Germline loops: CDR1 SGHTA, CDR2 FQGTGA. The CDR3 is 14 residues long. V was trimmed by 5 bases and J by 6 bases, leaving 16 bases between them.

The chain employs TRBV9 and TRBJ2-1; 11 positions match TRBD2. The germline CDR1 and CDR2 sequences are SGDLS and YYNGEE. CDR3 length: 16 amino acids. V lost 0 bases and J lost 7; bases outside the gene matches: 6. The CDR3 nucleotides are TGTGCCAGCAGCGTAGGGGTAGCGGGGGGGCAAAATGAGCAGTTCTTC. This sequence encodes CASSVGVAGGQNEQFF.

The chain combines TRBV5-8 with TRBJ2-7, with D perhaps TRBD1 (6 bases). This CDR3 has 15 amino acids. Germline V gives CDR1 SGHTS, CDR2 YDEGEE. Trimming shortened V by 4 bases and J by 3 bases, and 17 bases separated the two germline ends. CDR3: CASSLSGDPIYEQYF. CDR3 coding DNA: TGTGCCAGCAGCCTGTCAGGGGACCCAATCTACGAGCAGTACTTC.